This note documents a single T cell receptor (beta chain) sequence. The data belong to a study of response to subunit inactivated influenza vaccine. The CDR3 contains 15 residues. J was trimmed by 5 bases and V by 3 bases; bases with no gene match: 10. Germline lookup yields CDR1 MNHEY and CDR2 SVGAGI. TCRdb redid the calling of the RT-PCR reads with MiXCR, one entry per CDR3 protein. Here the sample spans more than 500,000 distinct CDR3 sequences, about 10% being singletons. The sample was also reused in another study, on T cells expressing NK-cell markers. This second study says: cDNA encoding TCR beta was synthesized via 5'RACE template switching incorporating UMIs. The TCR beta repertoires originated in sorted CD3+CD56+NKG2C+, CD3+CD56+NKG2C- and CD3+CD56-NKG2C+ T cells. Sequencing covered eight donors, seven HCMV-seropositive and one seronegative. CD8+ T cells in more than five donors included dominant NKG2C+ clonotypes at about 1.0-8%. Dominance of the CD3+CD56-NKG2C+ fraction by these clonotypes also held in a handful of donors.

The sample in question was PBMCs from blood, obtained on the day of vaccination. V is TRBV6-5 and J is TRBJ2-7; the match to TRBD1 covers 7 bases. The sequence derives from a man aged 50 or older who received an inactivated influenza vaccine. Written as DNA, the CDR3 is TGTGCCAGCAGTTATGTGTTTTTAGGGGGCCACGAGCAGTACTTC. Translated, it gives CASSYVFLGGHEQYF.